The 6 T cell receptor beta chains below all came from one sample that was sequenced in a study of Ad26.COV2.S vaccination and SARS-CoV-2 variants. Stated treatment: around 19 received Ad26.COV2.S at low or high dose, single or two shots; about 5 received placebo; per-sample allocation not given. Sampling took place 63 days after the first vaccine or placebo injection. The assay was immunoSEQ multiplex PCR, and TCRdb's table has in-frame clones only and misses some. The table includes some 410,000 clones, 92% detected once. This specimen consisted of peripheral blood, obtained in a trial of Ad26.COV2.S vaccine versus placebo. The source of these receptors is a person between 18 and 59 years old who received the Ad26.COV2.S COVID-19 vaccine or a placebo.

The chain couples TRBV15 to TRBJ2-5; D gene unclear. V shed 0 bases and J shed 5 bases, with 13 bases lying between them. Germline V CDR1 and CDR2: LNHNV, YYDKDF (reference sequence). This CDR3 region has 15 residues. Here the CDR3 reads CATSRELGSAETQYF. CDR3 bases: TGTGCCACCAGCAGAGAGTTAGGGTCGGCGGAGACCCAGTACTTC.

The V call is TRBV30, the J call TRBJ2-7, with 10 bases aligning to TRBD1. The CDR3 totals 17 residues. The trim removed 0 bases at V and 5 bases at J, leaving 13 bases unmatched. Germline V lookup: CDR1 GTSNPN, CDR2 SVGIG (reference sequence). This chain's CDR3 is CAWSVRGQGSPSNEQYF. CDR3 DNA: TGTGCCTGGAGTGTAAGGGGACAGGGGTCCCCCTCGAACGAGCAGTACTTC.

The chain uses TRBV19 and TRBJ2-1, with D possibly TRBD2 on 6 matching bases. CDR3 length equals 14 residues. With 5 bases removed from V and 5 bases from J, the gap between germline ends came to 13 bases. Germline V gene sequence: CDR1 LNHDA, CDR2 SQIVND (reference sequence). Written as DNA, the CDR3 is TGTGCCAGTAGTTCTTCTAGCGTCAACAATGAGCAGTTCTTC. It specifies CASSSSSVNNEQFF. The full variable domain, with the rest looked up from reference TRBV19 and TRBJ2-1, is DGGITQSPKYLFRKEGQNVTLSCEQNLNHDAMYWYRQDPGQGLRLIYYSQIVNDFQKGDIAEGYSVSREKKESFPLTVTSAQKNPTAFYLCASSSSSVNNEQFFGPGTRLTVL.

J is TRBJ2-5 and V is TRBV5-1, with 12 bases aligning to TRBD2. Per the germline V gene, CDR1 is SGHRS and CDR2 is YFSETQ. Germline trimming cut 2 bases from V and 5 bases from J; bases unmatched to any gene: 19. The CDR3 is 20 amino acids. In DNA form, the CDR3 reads TGCGCCAGCAGCTTTAACCACCCTAGCGGGGGGGCAGGCGTAGGGGAGACCCAGTACTTC. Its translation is CASSFNHPSGGAGVGETQYF.

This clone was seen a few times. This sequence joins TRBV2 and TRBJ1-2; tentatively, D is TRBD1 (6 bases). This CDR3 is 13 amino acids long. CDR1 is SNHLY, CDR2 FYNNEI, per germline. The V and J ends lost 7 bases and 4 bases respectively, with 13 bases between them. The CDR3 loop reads CASTSTGFYGYTF. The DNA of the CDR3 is TGTGCCAGCACCTCCACAGGGTTCTATGGCTACACCTTC.

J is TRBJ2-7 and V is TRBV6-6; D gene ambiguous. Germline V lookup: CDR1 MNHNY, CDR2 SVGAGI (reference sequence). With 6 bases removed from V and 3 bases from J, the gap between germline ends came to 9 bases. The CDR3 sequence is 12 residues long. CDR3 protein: CASSPRSYEQYF. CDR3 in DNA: TGTGCCAGCAGCCCACGCAGCTACGAGCAGTACTTC.